Included here is one T cell receptor beta chain sequence, with context. Its antigen remains unidentified. This entry comes from a study of CD4+ T cells in melanoma. Germline CDR1 is MNHEY and CDR2 is SMNVEV (reference sequence). The CDR3 is 16 residues long. The junction had 10 bases not matched to a gene; V was cut back by 5 bases and J by 2 bases. General study findings and limits: A reported correlation linked neoantigen-specific CD4+ T cells to CD8+, macrophage and B cell function. Neoantigen-specific CD4+ T cells in melanoma reportedly had diverse differentiation states.

Data came from immunoSEQ multiplex PCR; TCRdb stores just in-frame clones and leaves some out. The sample lists 7,500 to 10,000 clones; over 70% were seen once. This TCR derives from a human donor with melanoma. Source material: cells from a culture (not recorded whether cultured in vitro). V is TRBV27 and J is TRBJ2-5, with 8 positions matching TRBD1. The CDR3 region is CASSAFEDRVQETQYF. Written as DNA, the CDR3 is TGTGCCAGCAGTGCATTCGAGGACAGGGTGCAAGAGACCCAGTACTTC.